The present TCR beta chain was sequenced within a study of blood T cell repertoires in COVID-19. This clone was recorded only once. Germline-derived CDR1 and CDR2 are MGHRA and YSYEKL. Trimming cost V 0 bases and J 5 bases; bases outside gene matches: 6. The CDR3 consists of 16 residues. TCRdb's table, derived via immunoSEQ multiplex PCR, lists solely in-frame clones and lacks some. The profile shows a few hundred thousand clones, 84% of them singletons. This receptor was taken from a woman aged 60-70 years who had recovered from COVID-19. The sequenced sample consisted of peripheral blood. V and J are TRBV4-1 and TRBJ2-3; 9 bases agree with TRBD1. In nucleotides, the CDR3 is TGCGCCAGCAGCCAAGATTCACAGGGGGCAAAAGATACGCAGTATTTT. Protein product: CASSQDSQGAKDTQYF.